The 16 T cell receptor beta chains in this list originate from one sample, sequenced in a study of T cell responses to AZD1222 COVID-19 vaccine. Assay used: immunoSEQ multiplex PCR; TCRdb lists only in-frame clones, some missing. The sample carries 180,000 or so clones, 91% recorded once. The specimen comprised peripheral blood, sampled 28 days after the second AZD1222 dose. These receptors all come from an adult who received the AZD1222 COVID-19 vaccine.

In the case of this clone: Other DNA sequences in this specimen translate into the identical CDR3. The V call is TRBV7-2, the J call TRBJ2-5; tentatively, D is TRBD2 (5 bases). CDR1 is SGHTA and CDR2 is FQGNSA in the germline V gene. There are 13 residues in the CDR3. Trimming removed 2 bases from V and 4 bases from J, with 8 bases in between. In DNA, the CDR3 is TGTGCCAGCAGCTTATCTCGGGGAGAGACCCAGTACTTC. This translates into CASSLSRGETQYF.

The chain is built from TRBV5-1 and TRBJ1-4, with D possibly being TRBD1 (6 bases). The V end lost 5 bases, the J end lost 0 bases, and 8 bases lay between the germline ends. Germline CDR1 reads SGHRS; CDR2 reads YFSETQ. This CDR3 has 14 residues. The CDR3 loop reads CASRSGATNEKLFF. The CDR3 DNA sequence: TGCGCCAGCAGGTCAGGGGCAACTAATGAAAAACTGTTTTTT.

Here the CDR3 reads CASSSAGGGGTEAFF. DNA for the CDR3: TGCGCCAGCAGCTCGGCCGGGGGAGGGGGAACTGAAGCTTTCTTT. This chain uses TRBV5-1 with TRBJ1-1; D is perhaps TRBD1 (6 bases). The CDR3 length is 15 residues. The V and J ends lost 3 bases and 5 bases respectively, with 17 bases between them. Germline values: CDR1 SGHRS, CDR2 YFSETQ.

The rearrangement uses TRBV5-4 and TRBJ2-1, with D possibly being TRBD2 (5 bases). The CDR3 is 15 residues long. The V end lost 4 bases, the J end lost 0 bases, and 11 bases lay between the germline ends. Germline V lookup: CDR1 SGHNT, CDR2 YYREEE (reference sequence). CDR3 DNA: TGTGCCAGCAGCCTGGACTTGAGCTCCTACAATGAGCAGTTCTTC. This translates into CASSLDLSSYNEQFF. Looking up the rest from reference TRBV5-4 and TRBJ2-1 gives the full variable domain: ETGVTQSPTHLIKTRGQQVTLRCSSQSGHNTVSWYQQALGQGPQFIFQYYREEENGRGNFPPRFSGLQFPNYSSELNVNALELDDSALYLCASSLDLSSYNEQFFGPGTRLTVL.

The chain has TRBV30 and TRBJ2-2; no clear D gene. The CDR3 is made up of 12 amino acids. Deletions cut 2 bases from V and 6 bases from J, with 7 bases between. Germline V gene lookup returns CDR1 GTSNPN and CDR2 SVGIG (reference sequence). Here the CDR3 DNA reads TGTGCCTGGAGTAGCAGGTCCGGGGAGCTGTTTTTT. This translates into CAWSSRSGELFF.

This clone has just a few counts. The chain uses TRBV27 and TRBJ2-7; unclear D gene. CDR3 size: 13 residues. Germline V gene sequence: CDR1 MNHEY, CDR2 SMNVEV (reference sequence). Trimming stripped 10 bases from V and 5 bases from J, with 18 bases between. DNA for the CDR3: TGTGCCATCCTGGGTGGATCAGGCCACGAGCAGTACTTC. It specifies CAILGGSGHEQYF.

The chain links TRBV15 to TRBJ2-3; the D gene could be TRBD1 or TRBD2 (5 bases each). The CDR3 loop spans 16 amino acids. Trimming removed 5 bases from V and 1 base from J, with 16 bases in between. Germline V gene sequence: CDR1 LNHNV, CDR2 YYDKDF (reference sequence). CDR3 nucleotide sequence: TGTGCCACCAGCGGATACGGGACGGACCGCACAGATACGCAGTATTTT. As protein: CATSGYGTDRTDTQYF.

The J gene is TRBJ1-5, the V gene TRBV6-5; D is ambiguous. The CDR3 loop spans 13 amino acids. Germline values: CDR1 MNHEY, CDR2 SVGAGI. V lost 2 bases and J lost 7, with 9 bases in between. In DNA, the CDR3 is TGTGCCAGCAGTTACGTGGCCCACCAGCCCCAGCATTTT. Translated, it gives CASSYVAHQPQHF.

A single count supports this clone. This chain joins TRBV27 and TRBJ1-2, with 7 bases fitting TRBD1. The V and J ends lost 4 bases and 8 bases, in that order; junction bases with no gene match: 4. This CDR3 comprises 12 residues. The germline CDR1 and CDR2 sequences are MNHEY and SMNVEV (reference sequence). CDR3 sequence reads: CASSSRQGGYTF. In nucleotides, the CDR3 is TGTGCCAGCAGTTCCAGACAGGGAGGCTACACCTTC.

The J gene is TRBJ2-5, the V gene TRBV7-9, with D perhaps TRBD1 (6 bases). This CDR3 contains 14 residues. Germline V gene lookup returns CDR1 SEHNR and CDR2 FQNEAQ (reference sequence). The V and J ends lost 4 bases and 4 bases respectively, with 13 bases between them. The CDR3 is CASSSPGQRETQYF. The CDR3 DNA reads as TGTGCCAGCAGCTCCCCCGGACAGAGAGAGACCCAGTACTTC.

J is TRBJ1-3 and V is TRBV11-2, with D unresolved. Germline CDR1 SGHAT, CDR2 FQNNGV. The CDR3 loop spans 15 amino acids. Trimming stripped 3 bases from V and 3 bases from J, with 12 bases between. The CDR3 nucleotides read TGTGCCAGCAGCTTCTTGCGGGTCGGTGGAAACACCATATATTTT. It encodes CASSFLRVGGNTIYF. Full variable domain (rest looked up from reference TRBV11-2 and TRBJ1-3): EAGVAQSPRYKIIEKRQSVAFWCNPISGHATLYWYQQILGQGPKLLIQFQNNGVVDDSQLPKDRFSAERLKGVDSTLKIQPAKLEDSAVYLCASSFLRVGGNTIYFGEGSWLTVV.

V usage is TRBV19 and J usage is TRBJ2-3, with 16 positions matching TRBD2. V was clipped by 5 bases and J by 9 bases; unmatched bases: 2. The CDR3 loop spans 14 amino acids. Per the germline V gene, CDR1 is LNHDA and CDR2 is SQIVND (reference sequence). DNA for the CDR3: TGTGCCAGTAGTCAGGGACTAGCGGGAGGGACGCAGTATTTT. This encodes CASSQGLAGGTQYF. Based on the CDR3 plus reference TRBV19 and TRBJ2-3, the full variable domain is DGGITQSPKYLFRKEGQNVTLSCEQNLNHDAMYWYRQDPGQGLRLIYYSQIVNDFQKGDIAEGYSVSREKKESFPLTVTSAQKNPTAFYLCASSQGLAGGTQYFGPGTRLTVL.

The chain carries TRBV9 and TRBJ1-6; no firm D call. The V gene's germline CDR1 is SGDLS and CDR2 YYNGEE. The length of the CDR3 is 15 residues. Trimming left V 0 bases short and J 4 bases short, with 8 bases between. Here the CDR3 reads CASSVDERYNSPLHF. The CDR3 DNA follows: TGTGCCAGCAGCGTAGATGAGCGGTATAATTCACCCCTCCACTTT.

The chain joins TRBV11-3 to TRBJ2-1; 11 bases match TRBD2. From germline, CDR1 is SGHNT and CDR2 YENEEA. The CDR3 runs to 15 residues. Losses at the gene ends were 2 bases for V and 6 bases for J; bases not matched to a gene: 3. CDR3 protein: CASSLLTSGSNEQFF. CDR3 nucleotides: TGTGCCAGCAGCTTACTAACTAGCGGGAGCAATGAGCAGTTCTTC.

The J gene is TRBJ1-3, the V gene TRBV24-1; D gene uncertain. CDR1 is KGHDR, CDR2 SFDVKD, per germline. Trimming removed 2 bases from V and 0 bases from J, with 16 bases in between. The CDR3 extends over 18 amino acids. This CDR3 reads CATSDSRMTLTSGNTIYF. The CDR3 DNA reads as TGTGCCACCAGTGATTCGAGAATGACACTAACCTCTGGAAACACCATATATTTT.

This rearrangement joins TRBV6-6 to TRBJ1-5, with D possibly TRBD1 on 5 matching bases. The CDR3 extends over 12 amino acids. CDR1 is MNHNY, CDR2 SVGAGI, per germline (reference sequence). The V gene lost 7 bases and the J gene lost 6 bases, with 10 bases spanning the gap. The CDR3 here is CASTRAGQPQHF. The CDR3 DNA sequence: TGTGCCAGCACCAGGGCAGGTCAGCCCCAGCATTTT.